The text below deals with one T cell receptor (beta chain). As yet, its antigen is unknown. This sample was included in a study of T cells in Graves' hyperthyroidism and ophthalmopathy. Whole-study results and caveats: Ophthalmopathy got predicted by the model a median around 6.8 months before its onset.

Patients aged 18 to 65 had newly diagnosed hyperthyroidism of under 2 months' duration. It was 8.5 to 10 ml of fresh peripheral blood that supplied the PBMCs. RNA transcripts served as the template for amplifying TCR beta CDR3 regions. An initial round of RT-PCR targeting the TCR CDR3 relied on the HTBI primer set. TCRdb reprocessed the multiplex PCR reads via MiXCR and lists one record per CDR3 protein. This table has around 400,000 distinct CDR3 sequences, less than 15% appearing once. In germline, CDR1 is LNHDA, CDR2 SQIVND (reference sequence). The CDR3 consists of 15 residues. The V end was cut by 3 bases, the J end by 2 bases, with 11 bases between.

The source is a young woman with Graves' hyperthyroidism. Sample: blood. The chain joins TRBV19 to TRBJ2-1, with D perhaps being TRBD1 or TRBD2 (6 bases each). The CDR3 loop reads CASSIRGTPYNEQFF. The CDR3 region has the DNA TGTGCCAGTAGTATTAGGGGGACTCCCTACAATGAGCAGTTCTTC.